Each of the 8 T cell receptor beta chains below was sequenced from the same sample in a study of human thymus T cells. TCRdb keeps only in-frame clones here, not all; method: immunoSEQ multiplex PCR. The sample has roughly 120,000 clones, around 96% seen once. In corrective heart surgery, resections were taken, and these provided the thymus tissue. Material for sequencing was thymus tissue. The receptors come from a boy younger than two with a congenital heart defect but otherwise immunologically healthy.

The chain carries TRBV2 and TRBJ2-7, with D perhaps given as TRBD1 or TRBD2 (6 bases each). Looked up from germline, CDR1 is SNHLY and CDR2 is FYNNEI. Trimming took off 2 bases at V and 2 bases at J, with 13 bases between the two ends. There are 15 residues in the CDR3. CDR3 amino acids: CASSELWGAAYEQYF. The CDR3 DNA reads TGTGCCAGCAGTGAACTATGGGGGGCGGCCTACGAGCAGTACTTC.

This rearrangement joins TRBV28 to TRBJ2-5, with 9 bases matching TRBD2. V dropped 6 bases and J dropped 1; count of bases not matched to a gene: 18. The germline V gene encodes CDR1 MDHEN and CDR2 SYDVKM. This CDR3 comprises 19 residues. Here the CDR3 reads CASSNKRWSGGHVQETQYF. CDR3 DNA: TGTGCCAGCAGCAATAAGAGGTGGAGCGGGGGGCACGTCCAAGAGACCCAGTACTTC.

This clone was recorded only once. The J gene is TRBJ1-2, the V gene TRBV11-2; TRBD1 matches at 7 bases. The germline gives CDR1 SGHAT, CDR2 FQNNGV. The CDR3 contains 12 residues. Trimming took 4 bases from V and 9 from J; bases not matched to a gene: 5. In nucleotides, the CDR3 is TGTGCCAGCAGCTCCGGGGGACAGAGCTACACCTTC. This gives the protein CASSSGGQSYTF.

This sequence joins TRBV7-2 and TRBJ2-3; 7 nucleotides align to TRBD2. The germline gives CDR1 SGHTA, CDR2 FQGNSA. Trimming removed 8 bases from V and 4 bases from J; junction bases left unmatched: 12. The CDR3 consists of 15 residues. The CDR3 region is CASAWEGRGADTQYF. DNA of the CDR3: TGTGCCAGCGCCTGGGAGGGGAGAGGGGCAGATACGCAGTATTTT.

Concerning this clone itself: The junction does not match germline at one end; this may be a read error. V is TRBV7-7 and J is TRBJ2-2, with TRBD2 matching 7 bases. Germline-derived CDR1 and CDR2 are SSHAT and FNYEAQ (reference sequence). CDR3 size: 16 residues. The CDR3 coding sequence is TGTGCTAGCAGCCACCCCGGGGAGGGAGGCACCGGGGAGCTGTTTTTT. Translating it yields CASSHPGEGGTGELFF.

The chain links TRBV4-3 to TRBJ1-6; no clear D gene. V was clipped by 0 bases and J by 9 bases, with 21 bases between them. From germline, CDR1 is LGHNA and CDR2 YSLEER. The CDR3 contains 18 residues. The CDR3 sequence: CASSQEKSRAVGLSPLHF. The CDR3 coding sequence is TGCGCCAGCAGCCAAGAAAAGTCTCGGGCTGTAGGACTTTCACCCCTCCACTTT.

J is TRBJ1-2 and V is TRBV9, with 7 bases that match TRBD1. CDR3 length: 16 residues. The germline gives CDR1 SGDLS, CDR2 YYNGEE. J gave up 0 bases and V 4 bases, and 9 bases lay outside the gene matches. The CDR3 DNA reads as TGTGCCAGCAGCAAACGAGCGACAGGGCCTAACTATGGCTACACCTTC. Residues: CASSKRATGPNYGYTF.

This clone has just one count. V is TRBV30 and J is TRBJ2-1; 7 bases map to TRBD1. Germline V lookup: CDR1 GTSNPN, CDR2 SVGIG (reference sequence). With 4 bases clipped from V and 1 base from J, the junction kept 7 bases outside the gene matches. The CDR3 contains 15 residues. This CDR3 reads CAWTATGASYNEQFF. The CDR3 bases are TGTGCCTGGACCGCCACAGGGGCTTCCTACAATGAGCAGTTCTTC. Variable domain in full (rest from reference TRBV30 and TRBJ2-1): SQTIHQWPATLVQPVGSPLSLECTVEGTSNPNLYWYRQAAGRGLQLLFYSVGIGQISSEVPQNLSASRPQDRQFILSSKKLLLSDSGFYLCAWTATGASYNEQFFGPGTRLTVL.